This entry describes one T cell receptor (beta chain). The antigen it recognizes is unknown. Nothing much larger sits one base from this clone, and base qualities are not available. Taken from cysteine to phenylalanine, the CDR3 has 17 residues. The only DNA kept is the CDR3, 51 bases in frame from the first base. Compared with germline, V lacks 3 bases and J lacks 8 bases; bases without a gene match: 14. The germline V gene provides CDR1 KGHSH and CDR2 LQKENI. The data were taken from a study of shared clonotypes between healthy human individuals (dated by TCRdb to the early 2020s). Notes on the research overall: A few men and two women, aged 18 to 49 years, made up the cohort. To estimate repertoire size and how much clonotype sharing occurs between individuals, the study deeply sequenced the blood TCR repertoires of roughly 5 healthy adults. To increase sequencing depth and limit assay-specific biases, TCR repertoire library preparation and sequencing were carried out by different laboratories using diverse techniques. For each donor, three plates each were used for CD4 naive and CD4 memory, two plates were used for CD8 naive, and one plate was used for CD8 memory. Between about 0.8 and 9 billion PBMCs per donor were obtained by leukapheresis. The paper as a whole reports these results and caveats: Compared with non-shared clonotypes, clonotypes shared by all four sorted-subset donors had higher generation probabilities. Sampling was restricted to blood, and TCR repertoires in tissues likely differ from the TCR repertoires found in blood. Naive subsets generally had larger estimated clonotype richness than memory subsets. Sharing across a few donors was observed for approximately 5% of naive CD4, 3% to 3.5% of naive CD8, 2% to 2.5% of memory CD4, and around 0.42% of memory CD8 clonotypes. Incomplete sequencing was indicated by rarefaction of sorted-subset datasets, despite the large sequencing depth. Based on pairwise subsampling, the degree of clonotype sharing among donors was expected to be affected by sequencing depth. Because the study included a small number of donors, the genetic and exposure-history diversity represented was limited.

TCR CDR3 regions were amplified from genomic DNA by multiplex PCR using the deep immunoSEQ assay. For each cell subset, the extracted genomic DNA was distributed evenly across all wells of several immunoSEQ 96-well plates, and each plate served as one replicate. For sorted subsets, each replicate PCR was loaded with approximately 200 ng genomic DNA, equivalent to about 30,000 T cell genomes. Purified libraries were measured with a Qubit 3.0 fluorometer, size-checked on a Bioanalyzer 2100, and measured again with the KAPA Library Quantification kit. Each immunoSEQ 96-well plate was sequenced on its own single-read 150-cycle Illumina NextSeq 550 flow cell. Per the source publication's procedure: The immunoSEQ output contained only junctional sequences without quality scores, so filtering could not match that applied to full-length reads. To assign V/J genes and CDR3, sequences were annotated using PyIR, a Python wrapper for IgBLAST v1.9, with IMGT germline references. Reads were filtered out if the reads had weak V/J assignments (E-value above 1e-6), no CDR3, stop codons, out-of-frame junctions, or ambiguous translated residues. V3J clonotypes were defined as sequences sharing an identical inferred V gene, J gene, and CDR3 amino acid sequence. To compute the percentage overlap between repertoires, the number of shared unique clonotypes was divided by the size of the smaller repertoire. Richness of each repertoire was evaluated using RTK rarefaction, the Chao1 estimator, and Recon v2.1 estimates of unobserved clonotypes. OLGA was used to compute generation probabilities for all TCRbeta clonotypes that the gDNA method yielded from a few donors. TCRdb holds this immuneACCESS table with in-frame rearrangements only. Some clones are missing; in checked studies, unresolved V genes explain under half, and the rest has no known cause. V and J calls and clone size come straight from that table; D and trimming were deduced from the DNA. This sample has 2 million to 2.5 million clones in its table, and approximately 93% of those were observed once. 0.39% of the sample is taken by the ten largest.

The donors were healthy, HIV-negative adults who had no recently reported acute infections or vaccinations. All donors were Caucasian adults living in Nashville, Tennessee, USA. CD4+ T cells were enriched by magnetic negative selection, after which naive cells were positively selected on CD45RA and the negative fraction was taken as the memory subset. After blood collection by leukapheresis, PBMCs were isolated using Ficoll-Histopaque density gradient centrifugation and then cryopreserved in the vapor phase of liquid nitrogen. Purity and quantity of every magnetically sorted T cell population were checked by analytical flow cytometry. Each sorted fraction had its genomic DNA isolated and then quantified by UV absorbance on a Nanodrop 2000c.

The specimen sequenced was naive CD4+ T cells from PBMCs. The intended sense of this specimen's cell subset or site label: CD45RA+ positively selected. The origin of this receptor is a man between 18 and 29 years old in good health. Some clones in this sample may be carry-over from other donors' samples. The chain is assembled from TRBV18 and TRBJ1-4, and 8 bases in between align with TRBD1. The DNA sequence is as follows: TGTGCCAGCTCACCCGGGAAGGCGTCAGGGGGCTCGGAAAAACTGTTTTTT. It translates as CASSPGKASGGSEKLFF.